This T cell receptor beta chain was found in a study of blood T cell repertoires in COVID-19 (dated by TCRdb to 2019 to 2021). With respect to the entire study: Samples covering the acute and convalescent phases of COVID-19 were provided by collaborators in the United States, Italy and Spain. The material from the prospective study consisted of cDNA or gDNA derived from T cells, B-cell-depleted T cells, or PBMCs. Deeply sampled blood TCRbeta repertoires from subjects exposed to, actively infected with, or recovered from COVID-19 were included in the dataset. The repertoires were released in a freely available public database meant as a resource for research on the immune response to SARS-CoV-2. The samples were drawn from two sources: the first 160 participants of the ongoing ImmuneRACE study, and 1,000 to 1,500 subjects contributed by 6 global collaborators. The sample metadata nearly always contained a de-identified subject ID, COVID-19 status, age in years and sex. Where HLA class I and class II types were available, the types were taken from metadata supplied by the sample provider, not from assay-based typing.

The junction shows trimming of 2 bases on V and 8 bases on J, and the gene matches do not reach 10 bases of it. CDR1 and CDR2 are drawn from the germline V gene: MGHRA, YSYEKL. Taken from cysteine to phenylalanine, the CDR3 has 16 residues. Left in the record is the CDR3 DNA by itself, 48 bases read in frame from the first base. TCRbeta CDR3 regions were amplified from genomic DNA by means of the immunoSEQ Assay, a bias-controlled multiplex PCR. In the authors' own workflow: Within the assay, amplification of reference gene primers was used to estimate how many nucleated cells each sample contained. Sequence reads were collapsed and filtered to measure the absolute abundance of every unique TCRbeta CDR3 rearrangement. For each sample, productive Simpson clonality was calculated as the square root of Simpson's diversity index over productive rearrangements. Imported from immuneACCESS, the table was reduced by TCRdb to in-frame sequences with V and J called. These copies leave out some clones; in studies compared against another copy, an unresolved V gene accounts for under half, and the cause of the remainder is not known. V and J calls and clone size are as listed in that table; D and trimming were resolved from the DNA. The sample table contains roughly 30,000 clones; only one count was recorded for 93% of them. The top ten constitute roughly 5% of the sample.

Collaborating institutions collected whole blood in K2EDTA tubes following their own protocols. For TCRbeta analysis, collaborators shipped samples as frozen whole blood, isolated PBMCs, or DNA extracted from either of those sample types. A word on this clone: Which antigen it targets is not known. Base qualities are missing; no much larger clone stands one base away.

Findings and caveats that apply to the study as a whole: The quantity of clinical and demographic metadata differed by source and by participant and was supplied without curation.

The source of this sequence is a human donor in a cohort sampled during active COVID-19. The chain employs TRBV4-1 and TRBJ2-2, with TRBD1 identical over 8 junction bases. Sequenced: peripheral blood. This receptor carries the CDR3 CASSQSPTGGWGELFF. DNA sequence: TGCGCCAGCAGCCAATCCCCCACAGGGGGTTGGGGGGAGCTGTTTTTT.